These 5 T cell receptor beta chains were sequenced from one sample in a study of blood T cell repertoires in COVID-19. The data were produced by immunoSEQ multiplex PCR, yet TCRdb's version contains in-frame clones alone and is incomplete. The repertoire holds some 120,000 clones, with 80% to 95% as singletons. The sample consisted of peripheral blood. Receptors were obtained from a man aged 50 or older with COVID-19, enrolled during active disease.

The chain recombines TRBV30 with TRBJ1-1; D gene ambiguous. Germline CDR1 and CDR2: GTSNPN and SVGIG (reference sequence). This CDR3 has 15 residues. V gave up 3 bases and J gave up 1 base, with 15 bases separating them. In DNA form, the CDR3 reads TGTGCCTGGAGATCCTTGAGGGCGGCGAACACTGAAGCTTTCTTT. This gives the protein CAWRSLRAANTEAFF. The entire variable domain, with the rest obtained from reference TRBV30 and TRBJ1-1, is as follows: SQTIHQWPATLVQPVGSPLSLECTVEGTSNPNLYWYRQAAGRGLQLLFYSVGIGQISSEVPQNLSASRPQDRQFILSSKKLLLSDSGFYLCAWRSLRAANTEAFFGQGTRLTVV.

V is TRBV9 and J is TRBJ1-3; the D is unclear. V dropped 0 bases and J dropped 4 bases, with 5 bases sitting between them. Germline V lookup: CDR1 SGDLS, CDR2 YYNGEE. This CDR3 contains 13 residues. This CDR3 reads CASSVGEGNTIYF. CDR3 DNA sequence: TGTGCCAGCAGCGTAGGAGAAGGAAACACCATATATTTT.

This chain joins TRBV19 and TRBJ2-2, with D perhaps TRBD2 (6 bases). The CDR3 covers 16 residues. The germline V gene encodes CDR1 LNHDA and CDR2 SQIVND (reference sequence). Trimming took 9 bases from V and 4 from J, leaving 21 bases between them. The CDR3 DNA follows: TGTGCCAGCACATATGGTGAGCGGGTATCCACCGGGGAGCTGTTTTTT. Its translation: CASTYGERVSTGELFF.

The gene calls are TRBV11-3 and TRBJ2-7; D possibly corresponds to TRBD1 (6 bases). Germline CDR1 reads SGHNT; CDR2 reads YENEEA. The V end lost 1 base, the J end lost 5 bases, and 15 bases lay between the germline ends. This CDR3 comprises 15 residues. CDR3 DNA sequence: TGTGCCAGCAGCTTAGGCGGAACAGGGCTCCACGAGCAGTACTTC. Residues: CASSLGGTGLHEQYF. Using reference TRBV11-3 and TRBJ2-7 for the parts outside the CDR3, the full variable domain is EAGVVQSPRYKIIEKKQPVAFWCNPISGHNTLYWYLQNLGQGPELLIRYENEEAVDDSQLPKDRFSAERLKGVDSTLKIQPAELGDSAVYLCASSLGGTGLHEQYFGPGTRLTVT.

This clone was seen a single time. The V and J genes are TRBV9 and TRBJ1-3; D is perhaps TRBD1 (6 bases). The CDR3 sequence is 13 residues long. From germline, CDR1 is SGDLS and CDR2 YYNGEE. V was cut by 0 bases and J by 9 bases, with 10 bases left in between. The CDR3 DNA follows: TGTGCCAGCAGCGTAGGGGACATCGGCACCATATATTTT. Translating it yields CASSVGDIGTIYF.